The sequence of this T cell receptor beta chain was determined in a study of monozygotic twins with cystic fibrosis. For the study at large: With roughly 16 PCR cycles, barcoded libraries came from about 3 micrograms of fragmented DNA.

TCRdb's copy holds only in-frame clones and misses some; the assay was immunoSEQ multiplex PCR. The sample has around 34,000 clones, more than 85% seen once. Concerning this clone: What it binds is unknown.

Germline V gene sequence: CDR1 KGHSH, CDR2 LQKENI. Unmatched junction bases numbered 6, after V lost 2 bases and J lost 5 bases. CDR3 size: 16 residues. Study-level points and caveats: V usage most resembled the co-twin in 13 of 16 pairs. Monozygotic CF twins shared more identical nucleotide clonotypes than unrelated patients.

The rearrangement links TRBV18 to TRBJ1-6; 7 bases line up with TRBD1. This clonotype originated in a girl between 2 and 10 years old with cystic fibrosis. Sequencing used blood. The CDR3 loop reads CASSPTTGLNNSPLHF. The CDR3 bases are TGTGCCAGCTCACCAACGACAGGGTTGAATAATTCACCCCTCCACTTT.